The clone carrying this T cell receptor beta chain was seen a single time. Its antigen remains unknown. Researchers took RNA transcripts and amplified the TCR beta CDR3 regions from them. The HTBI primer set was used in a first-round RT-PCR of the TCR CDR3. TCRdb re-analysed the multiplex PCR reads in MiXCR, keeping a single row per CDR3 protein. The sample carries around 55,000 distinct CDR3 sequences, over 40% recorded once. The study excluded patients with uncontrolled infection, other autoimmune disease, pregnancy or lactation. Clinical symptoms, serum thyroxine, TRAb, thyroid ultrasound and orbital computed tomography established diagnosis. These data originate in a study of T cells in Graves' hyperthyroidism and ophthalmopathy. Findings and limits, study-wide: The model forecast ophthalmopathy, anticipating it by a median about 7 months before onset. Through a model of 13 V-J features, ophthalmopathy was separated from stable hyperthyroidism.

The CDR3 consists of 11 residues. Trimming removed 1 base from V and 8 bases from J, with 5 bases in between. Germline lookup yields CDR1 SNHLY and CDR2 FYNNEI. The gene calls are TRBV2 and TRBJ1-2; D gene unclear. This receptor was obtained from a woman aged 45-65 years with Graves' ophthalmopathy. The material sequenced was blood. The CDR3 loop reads CASSEGAGYTF. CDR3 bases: TGTGCCAGCAGTGAAGGGGCAGGCTACACCTTC.